Following are 24 T cell receptor beta chains from one sample sequenced in a study of CD8 T cells in ankylosing spondylitis (dated by TCRdb to about 2017). The library relied on 5' RACE. The reads were generated on an Illumina HiSeq 2500. Using fastp at Q25 and MiXCR, TCRdb reprocessed the public reads and kept productive beta chains. Identical CDR3 proteins give one entry, which carries the most common genes and DNA. The sample table holds about 200,000 distinct CDR3 sequences, of which around 25% were seen once. The biggest ten clones account for just over 6.5% of the sample. The specimen sequenced was blood, either unsorted or a sorted T cell fraction (not recorded which). The origin of the receptors is a male donor with ankylosing spondylitis or in good health (not recorded which).

Comment on this clonotype: This may be a read error: a much more frequent sequence differs by one nucleotide. The chain uses TRBV9 and TRBJ2-1; D unclear. The germline CDR1 and CDR2 sequences are SGDLS and YYNGEE. The CDR3 is made up of 16 amino acids. In DNA form, the CDR3 reads TGTGCCAGCAACGTAGTGGCTAGTATATCTCACAATGAGCAGTTCTTC. It specifies CASNVVASISHNEQFF.

This clonotype was recorded at least ten times. CDR3 amino acids: CASSPPSGRNEQFF. Here the CDR3 DNA reads TGTGCCAGCAGCCCACCTAGCGGGAGGAATGAGCAGTTCTTC. V is TRBV7-2 and J is TRBJ2-1; 11 positions match TRBD2. Trimming removed 5 bases from V and 7 bases from J; junction bases left unmatched: 4. The germline V gene has CDR1 SGHTA and CDR2 FQGNSA. This CDR3 is 14 amino acids long.

This clonotype has a count of ten or more. The rearrangement links TRBV5-1 to TRBJ2-7, with TRBD1 identical over 11 bases. CDR1 is SGHRS and CDR2 is YFSETQ in the germline V gene. V was clipped by 0 bases and J by 7 bases; unmatched bases: 9. The CDR3 spans 16 residues. The CDR3 DNA follows: TGCGCCAGCAGCTTGGGGTCTGGACAGGGGGCGAGAGAGCAGTACTTC. Its translation: CASSLGSGQGAREQYF.

The rearrangement joins TRBV7-3 to TRBJ2-2, with D maybe TRBD1 (5 bases). The germline V gene has CDR1 SGHTA and CDR2 FQGTGA. V lost 5 bases, J lost 6 bases, and 13 bases lay in between. The CDR3 is 14 residues long. The CDR3 DNA is TGTGCCAGCAGCAGTCAGGGTAGTGCCGGGGAGCTGTTTTTT. It yields the protein CASSSQGSAGELFF.

This clonotype was seen more than once but under ten times. This rearrangement joins TRBV20-1 to TRBJ2-7; TRBD2 matches 10 bases. The germline gives CDR1 DFQATT, CDR2 SNEGSKA (reference sequence). The CDR3 spans 14 residues. The ends lost 1 base at V and 3 bases at J; junction bases unmatched: 3. The chain's CDR3 is CSARAGLAIYEQYF. CDR3 coding DNA: TGCAGTGCTAGAGCGGGACTAGCGATCTACGAGCAGTACTTC.

CDR3 in DNA: TGTGCCAGCAGCCGGGGACTAGAGATTAATGAGCAGTTCTTC. Amino acids: CASSRGLEINEQFF. The gene calls are TRBV6-1 and TRBJ2-1; 8 bases fit TRBD2. From germline, CDR1 is MNHNS and CDR2 SASEGT. With 6 bases clipped from V and 7 bases from J, the junction kept 8 bases outside the gene matches. The CDR3 spans 14 residues.

This chain connects TRBV6-2 or TRBV6-3 to TRBJ2-3; D is possibly TRBD1 (6 bases). The CDR3 spans 15 residues. Looked up from germline, CDR1 is MNHEY and CDR2 is SVGEGT. Trimming removed 4 bases from V and 0 bases from J, with 11 bases in between. Here the CDR3 DNA reads TGTGCCAGCAGTTCGAGGACAGCTAGCACAGATACGCAGTATTTT. Translated: CASSSRTASTDTQYF.

This clonotype was seen a few times. V and J are TRBV6-5 and TRBJ2-3; D could derive from TRBD1 or TRBD2 (5 bases each). CDR1 is MNHEY, CDR2 SVGAGI, per germline. V was trimmed by 2 bases and J by 2 bases, leaving 11 bases between them. The CDR3 is 15 residues long. The CDR3 region is CASSYQGPNTDTQYF. CDR3 sequence (DNA): TGTGCCAGCAGTTACCAGGGACCCAACACAGATACGCAGTATTTT.

V and J are TRBV12-3 or TRBV12-4 and TRBJ2-3; 8 bases agree with TRBD2. The ends lost 5 bases at V and 6 bases at J; junction bases unmatched: 7. CDR3 length: 14 amino acids. CDR3 protein: CASSPGLVGDTQYF. CDR3 in DNA: TGTGCCAGCAGTCCGGGACTAGTCGGGGATACGCAGTATTTT.

This clonotype was picked up a small number of times. The chain links TRBV29-1 to TRBJ2-2; the D gene is possibly TRBD1 (6 bases). Germline CDR1 SQVTM, CDR2 ANQGSEA. This CDR3 region has 12 residues. V lost 7 bases and J 5 bases, leaving 11 bases between the germline ends. CDR3 in DNA: TGCAGCGCCCATACAGGGACCGGGGAGCTGTTTTTT. This sequence encodes CSAHTGTGELFF.

This chain links TRBV29-1 with TRBJ2-7; the D gene could be TRBD1 or TRBD2 (5 bases each). The germline V gene encodes CDR1 SQVTM and CDR2 ANQGSEA. This CDR3 is built from 15 residues. V lost 6 bases and J 3 bases, leaving 21 bases between the germline ends. The CDR3 sequence is CSVKGTERHYYEQYF. CDR3 bases: TGCAGCGTGAAAGGGACGGAGCGACATTACTACGAGCAGTACTTC.

The chain recombines TRBV6-4 with TRBJ1-6; D gene unclear. The CDR3 totals 15 residues. Germline loops: CDR1 MRHNA, CDR2 SNTAGT. Trimming left V 2 bases short and J 3 bases short, with 8 bases between. The CDR3 sequence is CASSDSSFYNSPLHF. The CDR3 DNA reads TGTGCCAGCAGTGACAGCTCCTTCTATAATTCACCCCTCCACTTT.

The rearrangement uses TRBV15 and TRBJ2-3; TRBD2 matches 8 bases. Germline V gene sequence: CDR1 LNHNV, CDR2 YYDKDF (reference sequence). J gave up 4 bases and V 0 bases, and 6 bases lay outside the gene matches. The CDR3 is 16 residues long. The CDR3 DNA reads TGTGCCACCAGCAGAGAAGGGCGGGAGGCGGCAGATACGCAGTATTTT. Translation: CATSREGREAADTQYF.

The sample holds a few counts of this clonotype. This sequence joins TRBV6-1 and TRBJ2-7; D assignment may be TRBD1 or TRBD2 (7 bases each). CDR1 is MNHNS and CDR2 is SASEGT in the germline V gene. The germline V and J ends were trimmed by 10 bases and 3 bases, with 16 bases remaining between them. The length of the CDR3 is 13 residues. Written as DNA, the CDR3 is TGTGCCAAAAGGGAGGGACAGTTCTACGAGCAGTACTTC. Protein: CAKREGQFYEQYF.

In its sample, this clonotype was seen many times. The rearrangement joins TRBV4-2 to TRBJ2-1, with TRBD2 identical over 8 bases. CDR3 length: 16 residues. V lost 0 bases to trimming and J lost 4 bases; unmatched junction nucleotides: 5. Germline CDR1 is LGHNA and CDR2 is YNFKEQ. The CDR3 coding sequence is TGTGCCAGCAGCCAAGAGGTCACTAGCGGATACAATGAGCAGTTCTTC. Translating it yields CASSQEVTSGYNEQFF.

The chain is built from TRBV11-2 and TRBJ2-7; 10 nucleotides align to TRBD2. The V gene's germline CDR1 is SGHAT and CDR2 FQNNGV. CDR3 length: 18 residues. Trimming at V came to 3 bases and at J to 0 bases, leaving 11 bases not matched to a gene. CDR3 DNA sequence: TGTGCCAGCAGCTTTCCCGGACTAGCGGCCACCCACTCCTACGAGCAGTACTTC. Amino acid sequence: CASSFPGLAATHSYEQYF. Full variable domain (rest looked up from reference TRBV11-2 and TRBJ2-7): EAGVAQSPRYKIIEKRQSVAFWCNPISGHATLYWYQQILGQGPKLLIQFQNNGVVDDSQLPKDRFSAERLKGVDSTLKIQPAKLEDSAVYLCASSFPGLAATHSYEQYFGPGTRLTVT.

The V gene is TRBV5-5, the J gene TRBJ1-5; D call uncertain. Per the germline V gene, CDR1 is SGHKS and CDR2 is YYEKEE (reference sequence). This CDR3 comprises 15 residues. Trimming took off 0 bases at V and 3 bases at J, with 10 bases between the two ends. The CDR3 DNA sequence: TGTGCCAGCAGCTTGGTGGCCCAGTCCAATCAGCCCCAGCATTTT. Amino acid sequence: CASSLVAQSNQPQHF.

The chain employs TRBV15 and TRBJ1-5, with 10 nucleotides matching TRBD1. The ends lost 5 bases at V and 5 bases at J; junction bases unmatched: 9. CDR1 is LNHNV and CDR2 is YYDKDF in the germline V gene (reference sequence). This CDR3 is 16 amino acids long. The CDR3 coding sequence is TGTGCCACCAGCGGCTCACGGGACAGGGGACATCAGCCCCAGCATTTT. It specifies CATSGSRDRGHQPQHF.

This chain uses TRBV20-1 with TRBJ2-2; TRBD1 aligns across 7 bases. CDR1 and CDR2 (germline): DFQATT, SNEGSKA (reference sequence). V shed 3 bases and J 1 base; nucleotides not matched to a gene: 11. The CDR3 length is 17 residues. The CDR3 nucleotides read TGCAGTGCTAGCAAGGGACAGTTTAATAGGAACACCGGGGAGCTGTTTTTT. Encoded protein: CSASKGQFNRNTGELFF.

The chain carries TRBV12-3 or TRBV12-4 and TRBJ1-5, with no clear D. V was trimmed by 4 bases and J by 2 bases, leaving 9 bases between them. The CDR3 consists of 14 residues. CDR3 amino acids: CASSYGVRNQPQHF. The CDR3 nucleotides are TGTGCCAGCAGTTATGGGGTTCGCAATCAGCCCCAGCATTTT.

This clonotype appeared a few times. Here the CDR3 reads CAISEGLHEKLFF. The CDR3 DNA reads TGTGCCATCAGTGAGGGGTTGCATGAAAAACTGTTTTTT. The gene calls are TRBV10-3 and TRBJ1-4; D remains unclear. The CDR3 contains 13 residues. Germline V gene data show CDR1 as ENHRY and CDR2 as SYGVKD. Deletions cut 2 bases from V and 6 bases from J, with 7 bases between.

This clonotype came up a few times. The V gene is TRBV4-1, the J gene TRBJ2-6, with D perhaps being TRBD1 or TRBD2 (5 bases each). Germline V gives CDR1 MGHRA, CDR2 YSYEKL. V lost 5 bases, J lost 0 bases, and 20 bases lay in between. The CDR3 has 19 residues. CDR3 nucleotides: TGCGCCAGCAGCTCTCCGACGGGACGGCCGAGCTCTGGGGCCAACGTCCTGACTTTC. Translation: CASSSPTGRPSSGANVLTF.

This clonotype was detected many times. The chain is built from TRBV28 and TRBJ2-1, with TRBD1 as a possible D gene (5 bases). Germline V gene lookup returns CDR1 MDHEN and CDR2 SYDVKM. This CDR3 spans 13 amino acids. The V and J ends lost 10 bases and 8 bases respectively, with 18 bases between them. DNA for the CDR3: TGTGCCATCAAGGGGAATAATTATGATGAGCAGTTCTTC. Protein: CAIKGNNYDEQFF.

The V and J genes are TRBV5-1 and TRBJ1-1; tentatively, D is TRBD1 (6 bases). Per germline, CDR1 SGHRS and CDR2 YFSETQ. The CDR3 spans 17 residues. Trimming shortened V by 3 bases and J by 0 bases, and 18 bases separated the two germline ends. The CDR3 DNA sequence: TGCGCCAGCAGCTGGTGGTTTAACAGGGACATGAACACTGAAGCTTTCTTT. It encodes CASSWWFNRDMNTEAFF.